This TCR beta chain was identified in a study of cytomegalovirus exposure and HLA in healthy donors. Study observations and caveats: Reportedly, cytomegalovirus status was diagnosed with high sensitivity and specificity.

The study ran its PCR with 60 Vbeta and 13 Jbeta primers. TCRdb's table, derived via immunoSEQ multiplex PCR, lists solely in-frame clones and lacks some. The table includes fewer than 250,000 clones, 70% to 75% detected once. Germline V gene data show CDR1 as GTSNPN and CDR2 as SVGIG (reference sequence). J gave up 5 bases and V 2 bases, and 8 bases lay outside the gene matches. CDR3 length: 15 residues. As concerns this clone: Antigen specificity is unknown.

The TCR sequence derives from a man under 40 in good health and CMV-seropositive. Sequencing was carried out using PBMCs. The chain links TRBV30 to TRBJ2-5, with TRBD1 matching 10 bases. In DNA, the CDR3 is TGTGCCTGGAGTAACCGACAGGGGGCATGGGAGACCCAGTACTTC. Translation gives CAWSNRQGAWETQYF.